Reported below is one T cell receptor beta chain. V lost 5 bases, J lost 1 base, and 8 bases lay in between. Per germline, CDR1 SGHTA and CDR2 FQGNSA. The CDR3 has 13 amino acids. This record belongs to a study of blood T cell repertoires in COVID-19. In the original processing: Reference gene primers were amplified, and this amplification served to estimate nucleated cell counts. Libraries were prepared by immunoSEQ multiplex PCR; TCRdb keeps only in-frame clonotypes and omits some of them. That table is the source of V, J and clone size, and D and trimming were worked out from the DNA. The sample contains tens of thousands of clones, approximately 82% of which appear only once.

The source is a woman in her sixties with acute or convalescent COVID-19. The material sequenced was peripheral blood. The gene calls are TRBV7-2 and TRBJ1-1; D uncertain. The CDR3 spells CASSPNRNTEAFF. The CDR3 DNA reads TGTGCCAGCAGCCCCAACAGGAACACTGAAGCTTTCTTT. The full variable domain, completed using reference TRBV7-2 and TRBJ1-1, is GAGVSQSPSNKVTEKGKDVELRCDPISGHTALYWYRQSLGQGLEFLIYFQGNSAPDKSGLPSDRFSAERTGGSVSTLTIQRTQQEDSAVYLCASSPNRNTEAFFGQGTRLTVV.